The rows below give T cell receptor beta chains drawn from one sample of a study of T cells in Graves' hyperthyroidism and ophthalmopathy. Using its own MiXCR run on the multiplex PCR reads, TCRdb lists one record per CDR3 protein. The sample yields approximately 690,000 distinct CDR3 sequences, 20% to 25% seen once. Sequenced sample: blood. These receptors all come from a man aged 30-40 years with Graves' ophthalmopathy. The CDR3 runs from the conserved cysteine through the conserved F or W. D genes are given only for firm matches. Size values are once, few and many counts, or a class for expanded clones, and some rows have none.

TRBV7-2	TRBJ2-5	.	few	14	CASSLGIFQETQYF	TGTGCCAGCAGCTTAGGGATCTTCCAAGAGACCCAGTACTTC
TRBV7-2	TRBJ2-1	TRBD2	.	17	CASSLMYGLAGGNEQFF	TGTGCCAGCAGCTTAATGTATGGTCTAGCGGGAGGCAATGAGCAGTTCTTC
TRBV28	TRBJ2-7	.	.	15	CASRIPSGSIYEQYF	TGTGCCAGCAGAATCCCCTCCGGGAGTATTTACGAGCAGTACTTC
TRBV20-1	TRBJ2-7	TRBD2	.	18	CSASPRTSGGYRSYEQYF	TGCAGTGCTAGCCCCCGGACTAGCGGAGGCTACCGCTCCTACGAGCAGTACTTC
TRBV6-8	TRBJ2-2	TRBD2	few	18	CASCLTWREWVHTGELFF	TGTGCCAGCTGCCTTACATGGCGGGAGTGGGTTCACACCGGGGAGCTGTTTTTT
TRBV20-1	TRBJ1-6	.	few	15	CSASSRSGGGSPLHF	TGCAGTGCTAGTAGTCGTTCTGGTGGAGGTTCACCCCTCCACTTT
TRBV18	TRBJ2-7	.	many	15	CASSPPGLANREQYF	TGTGCCAGCTCACCACCGGGCCTAGCAAATCGCGAGCAGTACTTC
TRBV7-9	TRBJ1-1	.	few	17	CASSLLTGYTMNTEAFF	TGTGCCAGCAGCTTACTTACAGGGTACACTATGAACACTGAAGCTTTCTTT
TRBV28	TRBJ1-2	.	.	15	CASSLGGGGSYGYTF	TGTGCCAGCAGCCTAGGTGGCGGGGGCTCCTATGGCTACACCTTC
TRBV7-3	TRBJ1-5	.	.	14	CASSQATSNQPQHF	TGCGCCAGCAGCCAAGCTACTAGCAATCAGCCCCAGCATTTT
TRBV20-1	TRBJ2-5	TRBD2	.	16	CSARDPRGTSLETQYF	TGCAGTGCTAGAGATCCCCGCGGGACTAGCTTGGAGACCCAGTACTTC
TRBV2	TRBJ2-1	TRBD2	many	15	CASRLAREGADEQFF	TGTGCCAGCAGGCTGGCGCGGGAGGGGGCGGATGAGCAGTTCTTC
TRBV6-5	TRBJ2-7	TRBD2	.	17	CASSYTSGIWVGYEQYF	TGTGCCAGCAGTTACACTAGCGGGATATGGGTCGGTTACGAGCAGTACTTC
TRBV7-2	TRBJ2-3	.	many	15	CASSLRTGGTDTQYF	TGTGCCAGCAGCTTACGAACTGGAGGGACAGATACGCAGTATTTT
TRBV20-1	TRBJ2-7	TRBD2	few	13	CSVPREGSYEQYF	TGCAGTGTCCCCCGGGAGGGTAGCTACGAGCAGTACTTC
TRBV7-9	TRBJ1-1	.	few	13	CASSPPTATEAFF	TGTGCCAGCAGCCCCCCGACAGCAACTGAAGCTTTCTTT
TRBV7-9	TRBJ2-7	.	few	15	CASSLAEGPTYEQYF	TGTGCCAGCAGCTTAGCGGAGGGGCCAACCTACGAGCAGTACTTC
TRBV24-1	TRBJ2-1	TRBD2	.	18	CATSDPRTSAVSYNEQFF	TGTGCCACCAGTGATCCAAGGACTAGCGCGGTTTCCTACAATGAGCAGTTCTTC
TRBV11-2	TRBJ2-2	TRBD1	many	16	CASSSGQGTNTGELFF	TGTGCCAGCAGCTCAGGACAGGGGACAAACACCGGGGAGCTGTTTTTT
TRBV6-5	TRBJ2-7	TRBD2	.	19	CASSYSSLTSGLSSYEQYF	TGTGCCAGCAGTTACTCATCCCTAACTAGCGGACTCAGCTCCTACGAGCAGTACTTC
TRBV28	TRBJ2-3	TRBD2	.	14	CASRLQTSTDAQYF	TGTGCCAGCAGGTTACAGACTAGCACAGATGCGCAGTATTTT
TRBV7-2	TRBJ1-6	.	.	13	CASSPLFGSPLHF	TGTGCCAGCAGCCCCTTGTTTGGATCACCCCTCCACTTT
TRBV4-1	TRBJ2-7	.	.	15	CASSQRDGDTYEQYF	TGCGCCAGCAGCCAACGGGACGGGGACACCTACGAGCAGTACTTC
TRBV6-1	TRBJ1-5	.	.	13	CASTSHPEQPQHF	TGTGCCAGCACCAGCCACCCGGAGCAGCCCCAGCATTTT
TRBV5-1	TRBJ1-1	TRBD1	.	14	CAGSAGTENTEAFF	TGCGCCGGCAGCGCCGGGACAGAGAACACTGAAGCTTTCTTT
TRBV7-8	TRBJ2-1	TRBD2	.	15	CASSLFGRAYNEQFF	TGTGCCAGCAGCTTATTCGGGAGGGCCTACAATGAGCAGTTCTTC
TRBV30	TRBJ1-4	.	few	12	CAWSPEGRKLFF	TGTGCCTGGAGCCCCGAGGGGAGAAAACTGTTTTTT
TRBV5-4	TRBJ2-1	.	.	17	CASSDTLAGTPDNEQFF	TGTGCCAGCAGCGATACTCTGGCAGGGACTCCCGACAATGAGCAGTTCTTC
TRBV5-5	TRBJ2-2	TRBD2	few	16	CASSLAGTKNTGELFF	TGTGCCAGCAGCTTGGCCGGGACTAAGAACACCGGGGAGCTGTTTTTT
TRBV7-2	TRBJ1-2	.	few	12	CASSLDHRSYTF	TGTGCCAGCAGCTTAGACCACCGAAGCTACACCTTC
TRBV7-9	TRBJ2-3	TRBD2	.	17	CASSSAREGPRWDTQYF	TGTGCCAGCAGCTCGGCCAGGGAGGGCCCTCGGTGGGATACGCAGTATTTT
TRBV15	TRBJ1-1	.	few	14	CATRVGTMNTEAFF	TGTGCCACCAGGGTAGGAACCATGAACACTGAAGCTTTCTTT
TRBV3-1	TRBJ1-2	TRBD1	many	15	CASSPRQGWDYGYTF	TGTGCCAGCAGCCCGAGACAGGGATGGGACTATGGCTACACCTTC
TRBV4-1	TRBJ2-7	TRBD1	few	15	CASSLSPPDRDEQYF	TGCGCCAGCAGCCTAAGCCCCCCGGACAGGGACGAGCAGTACTTC
TRBV28	TRBJ2-3	TRBD2	.	20	CAGSLDPIAGGPVPTDTQYF	TGTGCCGGCAGTTTAGACCCCATAGCGGGAGGGCCGGTTCCCACAGATACGCAGTATTTT
TRBV6-1	TRBJ2-7	TRBD1	many	17	CASSERPPGQGTYEQYF	TGTGCCAGCAGTGAGCGCCCACCGGGACAGGGGACCTACGAGCAGTACTTC
TRBV3-1	TRBJ2-7	.	many	13	CASSQDLAYEQYF	TGTGCCAGCAGCCAAGATCTGGCTTACGAGCAGTACTTC
TRBV2	TRBJ2-7	TRBD2	many	17	CASSEALLAGGSYEQYF	TGTGCCAGCAGTGAAGCGCTTTTAGCGGGAGGTTCCTACGAGCAGTACTTC
TRBV5-1	TRBJ1-1	.	many	13	CASSSNTGTEAFF	TGCGCCAGCAGCTCAAACACGGGGACTGAAGCTTTCTTT
TRBV7-9	TRBJ2-7	TRBD2	.	15	CASSSGTSIFYEQYF	TGTGCCAGCAGCTCCGGGACTAGCATTTTTTATGAGCAGTACTTC
TRBV7-2	TRBJ1-2	.	few	14	CASRLQGGIYGYTF	TGTGCCAGCAGACTACAGGGAGGGATTTATGGCTACACCTTC
TRBV30	TRBJ2-3	.	.	14	CAWSEGLHTDTQYF	TGTGCCTGGAGTGAAGGACTACACACAGATACGCAGTATTTT
TRBV6-5	TRBJ2-1	.	.	15	CASSYGGLSYNEQFF	TGTGCCAGCAGTTACGGAGGGTTGTCCTACAATGAGCAGTTCTTC
TRBV2	TRBJ2-3	TRBD2	many	13	CASMRENTDTQYF	TGTGCCAGCATGCGGGAGAACACAGATACGCAGTATTTT
TRBV2	TRBJ2-5	.	.	15	CASNGATTSQETQYF	TGTGCCAGCAATGGTGCTACCACATCCCAAGAGACCCAGTACTTC
TRBV30	TRBJ1-2	.	many	11	CAWRALDGYTF	TGTGCCTGGAGGGCCCTAGATGGCTACACCTTC